The 18 T cell receptor beta chains listed next were all sequenced from one sample in a study of T-cell memory formation after mild COVID-19. Each CDR3 protein gets one entry after TCRdb re-called the 5' RACE reads with MiXCR. The table includes around 50,000 distinct CDR3 sequences, roughly 12% detected once. Specimen: PBMCs or a T cell subset sorted from them (not recorded which). The receptors here all came from a man aged 18 to 29 who had mild COVID-19 (a few samples of this study predate the infection). Cell type and time point are not known.

This clonotype was detected many times. The chain is built from TRBV5-1 and TRBJ2-7; the match to TRBD1 covers 7 bases. The germline V gene has CDR1 SGHRS and CDR2 YFSETQ. The CDR3 runs 14 residues. V lost 0 bases to trimming and J lost 5 bases; unmatched junction nucleotides: 5. CDR3 loop: CASSLGDRANEQYV. CDR3 bases: TGCGCCAGCAGCTTGGGTGACAGGGCCAACGAGCAGTACGTC.

This clonotype was recorded many times. This sequence joins TRBV11-2 and TRBJ2-1; no firm D call. Germline CDR1 and CDR2: SGHAT and FQNNGV. This CDR3 has 13 amino acids. The ends were cut back, 1 base at V and 5 bases at J, with 6 bases in the middle. CDR3 DNA: TGTGCCAGCAGCTTAGGACGGAACAATGAGCAGTTCTTC. Its protein is CASSLGRNNEQFF.

The chain carries TRBV7-2 and TRBJ1-1, with D unclear. Germline CDR1 reads SGHTA; CDR2 reads FQGNSA. The CDR3 is 14 residues long. V shed 5 bases and J shed 1 base, with 11 bases lying between them. CDR3 sequence (DNA): TGTGCCAGCAGCATGGATCCCGGGAACACTGAAGCTTTCTTT. Translation gives CASSMDPGNTEAFF.

In its sample, this clonotype was seen a few times. The chain combines TRBV27 with TRBJ2-7; 8 bases align to TRBD1. The CDR3 loop spans 13 amino acids. The V gene end was trimmed by 5 bases and the J gene end by 6 bases; junction bases not matched to a gene: 6. Germline V gives CDR1 MNHEY, CDR2 SMNVEV (reference sequence). This CDR3 is CASSPNTGGEQYF. As DNA, the CDR3 is TGTGCCAGCAGTCCTAACACAGGGGGCGAGCAGTACTTC.

This clonotype came up a few times. The rearrangement uses TRBV20-1 and TRBJ1-2; D gene unclear. Germline CDR1 DFQATT, CDR2 SNEGSKA (reference sequence). V gave up 5 bases and J gave up 4 bases, with 5 bases separating them. The CDR3 is made up of 10 amino acids. CDR3 sequence: CSAWGYGYTF. Written as DNA, the CDR3 is TGCAGTGCTTGGGGCTATGGCTACACCTTC.

The chain recombines TRBV7-6 with TRBJ1-1, with a tentative D call TRBD1 (5 bases). CDR1 is SGHVS, CDR2 FNYEAQ, per germline. Between the trimmed V and J ends, which lost 5 bases and 2 bases, there was a span of 24 bases. The CDR3 is made up of 18 amino acids. As DNA, the CDR3 is TGTGCCAGCAGCCCCCGGGACCTCGCGGGGCAGGTCAACACTGAAGCTTTCTTT. Residues: CASSPRDLAGQVNTEAFF.

This clonotype was recorded a few times. V and J are TRBV5-6 and TRBJ2-5; possibly TRBD1 or TRBD2 for D (6 bases each). In germline, CDR1 is SGHDT, CDR2 YYEEEE. CDR3 size: 17 residues. The V gene lost 2 bases and the J gene lost 4 bases, with 21 bases spanning the gap. The CDR3 nucleotides are TGTGCCAGCAGCTTCTATAGTCGGGGCGGAGGGGGAGAGACCCAGTACTTC. Translating it yields CASSFYSRGGGGETQYF.

This clonotype showed up many times. The rearrangement joins TRBV4-1 to TRBJ2-1; tentative D call: TRBD2 (5 bases). Germline values: CDR1 MGHRA, CDR2 YSYEKL. This CDR3 has 15 residues. V lost 0 bases to trimming and J lost 8 bases, with 14 bases between them. The CDR3 DNA reads as TGCGCCAGCAGCCAAGAGCGACGGGGAGTCGATGAGCAGTTCTTC. This gives the protein CASSQERRGVDEQFF.

The chain has TRBV3-1 and TRBJ2-7; either TRBD1 or TRBD2 may supply D (5 bases each). From germline, CDR1 is LGHDT and CDR2 YNNKEL (reference sequence). The CDR3 is made up of 15 amino acids. Deletions cut 4 bases from V and 2 bases from J, with 15 bases between. The DNA for the CDR3 is TGTGCCAGCAGCCTTCAGGCAGGGAGAACCTACGAGCAGTACTTC. It is translated as CASSLQAGRTYEQYF.

This clonotype came up many times. The V gene is TRBV5-1, the J gene TRBJ2-1; D assignment may be TRBD1 or TRBD2 (6 bases each). Germline-derived CDR1 and CDR2 are SGHRS and YFSETQ. The CDR3 runs to 15 residues. V dropped 3 bases and J dropped 10 bases, with 20 bases sitting between them. CDR3 amino acids: CASSSRDSGGGEQFF. DNA of the CDR3: TGCGCCAGCAGCTCCCGGGACTCCGGGGGCGGGGAGCAGTTCTTC.

The chain recombines TRBV5-6 with TRBJ2-2, with 7 nucleotides matching TRBD2. The CDR3 has 17 amino acids. Germline CDR1 SGHDT, CDR2 YYEEEE. Germline trimming cut 2 bases from V and 1 base from J; bases unmatched to any gene: 8. CDR3 protein: CASSFRGGSLNTGELFF. The CDR3 coding sequence is TGTGCCAGCAGCTTTCGGGGCGGGAGCTTGAACACCGGGGAGCTGTTTTTT.

J is TRBJ1-4 and V is TRBV6-6, with D maybe TRBD1 (5 bases). Germline lookup yields CDR1 MNHNY and CDR2 SVGAGI (reference sequence). There are 11 residues in the CDR3. V was pared by 7 bases and J by 8 bases, with 8 bases between. The CDR3 DNA reads TGTGCCAGCAACAGGAAAGAAAAACTGTTTTTT. It yields the protein CASNRKEKLFF.

The chain combines TRBV6-4 with TRBJ2-3; 13 bases map to TRBD2. The CDR3 totals 16 residues. Germline V gene data show CDR1 as MRHNA and CDR2 as SNTAGT. The ends lost 8 bases at V and 5 bases at J; junction bases unmatched: 10. The CDR3 bases are TGTGCCAGCCGTGCCACTAGCGGGGGGGCCTTAGATACGCAGTATTTT. Encoded protein: CASRATSGGALDTQYF.

This chain uses TRBV5-1 with TRBJ1-1; TRBD1 might be the D (6 bases). V lost 2 bases, J lost 6 bases, and 14 bases lay in between. The CDR3 length is 14 residues. Germline assignment: CDR1 SGHRS and CDR2 YFSETQ. The CDR3, as DNA: TGCGCCAGCAGCTTCTGGCAGGGGTTCGCTGAAGCTTTCTTT. It codes for CASSFWQGFAEAFF.

This clonotype was seen a few times. V usage is TRBV20-1 and J usage is TRBJ1-1; D not certain. Germline CDR1 and CDR2: DFQATT and SNEGSKA (reference sequence). Between the trimmed V and J ends, which lost 0 bases and 4 bases, there was a span of 12 bases. This CDR3 contains 14 residues. The CDR3 is CSARDPARSTEAFF. As DNA, the CDR3 is TGCAGTGCTAGAGACCCGGCCAGGTCCACTGAAGCTTTCTTT.

This clonotype was counted only a few times. V gene TRBV18 combines with J gene TRBJ1-4; no clear D gene. Germline V gene lookup returns CDR1 KGHSH and CDR2 LQKENI. There are 14 residues in the CDR3. V was shortened by 2 bases and J by 0 bases, with 4 bases between the two germline ends. The CDR3 region is CASSPVATNEKLFF. CDR3 DNA sequence: TGTGCCAGCTCACCAGTTGCAACTAATGAAAAACTGTTTTTT.

This clonotype was seen a handful of times. The chain joins TRBV9 to TRBJ2-3, with D possibly being TRBD1 (6 bases). Germline values: CDR1 SGDLS, CDR2 YYNGEE. This CDR3 has 15 residues. Trimming took 0 bases from V and 3 from J, leaving 11 bases between them. The CDR3 DNA reads TGTGCCAGCAGCGTAGAGGGGGATGGTACAGATACGCAGTATTTT. Residues: CASSVEGDGTDTQYF.

CDR3 coding DNA: TGTGCCAGCACGCCGGGCAGGGCGAGCACTGAAGCTTTCTTT. Amino acids: CASTPGRASTEAFF. The genes are TRBV12-3 or TRBV12-4 and TRBJ1-1; D might be TRBD1 (5 bases). The germline V and J ends were trimmed by 7 bases and 4 bases, with 16 bases remaining between them. The CDR3 runs to 14 residues.